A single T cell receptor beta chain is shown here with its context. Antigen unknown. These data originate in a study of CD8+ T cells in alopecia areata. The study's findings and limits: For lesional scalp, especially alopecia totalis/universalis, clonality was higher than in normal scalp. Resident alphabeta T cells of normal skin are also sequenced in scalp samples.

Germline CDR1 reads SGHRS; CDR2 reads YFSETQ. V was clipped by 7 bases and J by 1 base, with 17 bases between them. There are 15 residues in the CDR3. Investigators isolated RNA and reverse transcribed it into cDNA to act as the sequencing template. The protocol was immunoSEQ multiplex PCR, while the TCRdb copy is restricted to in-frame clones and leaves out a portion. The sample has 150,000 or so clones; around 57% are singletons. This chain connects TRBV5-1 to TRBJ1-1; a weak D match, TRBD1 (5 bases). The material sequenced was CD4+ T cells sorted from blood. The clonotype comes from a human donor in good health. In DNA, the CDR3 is TGCGCCAGCCTTTATCTTAGGGGACCGAACACTGAAGCTTTCTTT. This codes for CASLYLRGPNTEAFF.